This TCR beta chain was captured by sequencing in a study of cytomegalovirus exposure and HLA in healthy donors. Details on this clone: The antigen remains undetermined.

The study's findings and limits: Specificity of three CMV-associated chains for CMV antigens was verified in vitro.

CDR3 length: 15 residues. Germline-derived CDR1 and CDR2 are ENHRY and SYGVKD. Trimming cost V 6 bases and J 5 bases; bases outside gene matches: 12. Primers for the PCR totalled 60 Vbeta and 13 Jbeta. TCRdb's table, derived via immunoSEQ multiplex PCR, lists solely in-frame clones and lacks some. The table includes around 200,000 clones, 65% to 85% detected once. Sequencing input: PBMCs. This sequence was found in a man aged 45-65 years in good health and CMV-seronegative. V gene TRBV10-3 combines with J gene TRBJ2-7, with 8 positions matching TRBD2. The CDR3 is CAIRPTSGVSHEQYF. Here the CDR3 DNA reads TGTGCCATCAGACCAACTAGCGGTGTGTCCCACGAGCAGTACTTC.